Listed here is a single TCR beta chain. What antigen it recognizes has not been identified. Per-base qualities were not stored, and no clone one base away is much larger. The data derive from a study of preoperative IRX-2 immunotherapy in early breast cancer (dated by TCRdb to between 2018 and 2021). The library was obtained by the immunoSEQ multiplex PCR assay. The table comes from immuneACCESS by way of TCRdb, which keeps in-frame sequences with V and J called. Part of the clones is missing from these tables; in studies checked, under half for an unresolved V gene and the rest for unknown reasons. The sample table shows roughly 57,000 clones, and approximately 94% are seen once. Around 1.5% of the sample goes to the ten largest clones. The CDR3, cysteine through phenylalanine, is 17 amino acids long. Here the CDR3 DNA is all that survives: 51 bases in frame from base 1. V loses 4 bases, J loses 4 bases, and the germline ends lie 24 bases apart. Looking up the germline V gene yields CDR1 SGHRS and CDR2 YFSETQ.

The treatment or condition label on this specimen signifies: preoperative locoregional IRX-2 cytokine immunotherapy. The samples were obtained from a phase Ib study that tested preoperative, locoregional IRX-2 cytokine immunotherapy designed to prime immune responses. Patients with early-stage breast cancer who were given IRX-2 before surgery served as donors. This chain is built from TRBV5-1 and TRBJ2-7; the D gene identity is not certain. This sample was obtained from a patient treated with IRX-2 immunotherapy. The TCR originated in a human donor with breast cancer. In nucleotides, the sequence is TGCGCCAGCAGCCTCCGGCCTCCACACCAGGAGTTTTACGAGCAGTACTTC. Its translation is CASSLRPPHQEFYEQYF.